Listed below are T cell receptor beta chains from one sample, sequenced in a study of STAT5B mutations in CD4+ large granular lymphocyte leukemia. The assay was immunoSEQ multiplex PCR, and TCRdb's table has in-frame clones only and misses some. This sample carries over 20,000 clones, 81% of them seen once, and the ten largest clones take more than 0.25%. The sequenced sample consisted of CD4+ T cells from blood buffy coats. The receptor set was obtained from a human donor in good health. Both conserved end residues are part of each CDR3. Each record gives: V gene, clone size, J gene, D gene, CDR3 DNA, CDR3 protein. D genes are given only for firm matches. A row's size may be missing; if present it is once, few, many or a size class.

v_gene: TRBV11-3; abundance: once; j_gene: TRBJ2-1; d_gene: TRBD1; CDR3nt: TGTGCCAGCAGCTTCGGACAGGCCGAGAATGAGCAGTTCTTC; CDR3aa: CASSFGQAENEQFF
v_gene: TRBV7-2; abundance: .; j_gene: TRBJ2-7; d_gene: .; CDR3nt: TGTGCCAGCAGCCTCCAAGGGAGCGGGACATTCCACTACGAGCAGTACTTC; CDR3aa: CASSLQGSGTFHYEQYF
v_gene: TRBV11-2; abundance: .; j_gene: TRBJ1-1; d_gene: TRBD1; CDR3nt: TGTGCCAGCAGCTTACGACCCGGGACAGGGGCGGAAGCTTTCTTT; CDR3aa: CASSLRPGTGAEAFF
v_gene: TRBV15; abundance: .; j_gene: TRBJ2-3; d_gene: .; CDR3nt: TGTGCCACCAGCAGGGGTGGTGGGACCACAGATACGCAGTATTTT; CDR3aa: CATSRGGGTTDTQYF
v_gene: TRBV6-1; abundance: once; j_gene: TRBJ2-5; d_gene: TRBD1; CDR3nt: TGTGCCAGCAGGAGAGACAGGGGAGAGACCCAGTACTTC; CDR3aa: CASRRDRGETQYF
v_gene: TRBV5-1; abundance: .; j_gene: TRBJ2-1; d_gene: TRBD2; CDR3nt: TGCGCCAGCAGGCTCCTAGCGGGGCGCGGTGAGCAGTTCTTC; CDR3aa: CASRLLAGRGEQFF
v_gene: TRBV5-6; abundance: .; j_gene: TRBJ2-1; d_gene: TRBD1; CDR3nt: TGTGCCAGCAGTTGGGACAGGGCTATCTACAATGAGCAGTTCTTC; CDR3aa: CASSWDRAIYNEQFF
v_gene: TRBV6-5; abundance: few; j_gene: TRBJ1-5; d_gene: .; CDR3nt: TGTGCCAGCAGTTCCCACAGCGCCAATCAGCCCCAGCATTTT; CDR3aa: CASSSHSANQPQHF
v_gene: TRBV18; abundance: .; j_gene: TRBJ1-1; d_gene: .; CDR3nt: TGTGCCAGCTCACCAGGAACGGACGGTTTGAACACTGAAGCTTTCTTT; CDR3aa: CASSPGTDGLNTEAFF
v_gene: TRBV10-2; abundance: .; j_gene: TRBJ2-4; d_gene: .; CDR3nt: TGCGCCAGCAGTGAGTCGGCGGGGATGGCGGCCAAAAACATTCAGTACTTC; CDR3aa: CASSESAGMAAKNIQYF
v_gene: TRBV29-1; abundance: .; j_gene: TRBJ2-5; d_gene: TRBD2; CDR3nt: TGCAGCGGGGGGGGTTTAGGAGAGACCCAGTACTTC; CDR3aa: CSGGGLGETQYF
v_gene: TRBV7-2; abundance: .; j_gene: TRBJ1-4; d_gene: .; CDR3nt: TGTGCCAGCAGCCCTTCTTTGAGCGCAACTAATGAAAAACTGTTTTTT; CDR3aa: CASSPSLSATNEKLFF
v_gene: TRBV12-2; abundance: .; j_gene: TRBJ2-7; d_gene: .; CDR3nt: TGTGCAAGTCGCTCCCAGGGTGGCTACGAGCAGTACTTC; CDR3aa: CASRSQGGYEQYF
v_gene: TRBV9; abundance: few; j_gene: TRBJ1-5; d_gene: .; CDR3nt: TGTGCCAGCAGTACCGGCAGAGATAGCAATCAGCCCCAGCATTTT; CDR3aa: CASSTGRDSNQPQHF
v_gene: TRBV5-1; abundance: .; j_gene: TRBJ2-5; d_gene: .; CDR3nt: TGCGCCAGCAGCTTCCAGGTGGAAGAGACCCAGTACTTC; CDR3aa: CASSFQVEETQYF
v_gene: TRBV5-4; abundance: .; j_gene: TRBJ2-1; d_gene: TRBD1; CDR3nt: TGTGCCAGCAGCCGGACAGGGGGCATGGGTGAGCAGTTCTTC; CDR3aa: CASSRTGGMGEQFF
v_gene: TRBV11-2; abundance: .; j_gene: TRBJ1-2; d_gene: .; CDR3nt: TGTGCCAGCAGCTTAGATAAGTGGGCCTATGGCTACACCTTC; CDR3aa: CASSLDKWAYGYTF
v_gene: TRBV28; abundance: .; j_gene: TRBJ1-2; d_gene: .; CDR3nt: TGTGCCAGCAGTTTACCTGGTCCGCCTCAGGGCTACACCTTC; CDR3aa: CASSLPGPPQGYTF
v_gene: TRBV6-5; abundance: .; j_gene: TRBJ2-7; d_gene: .; CDR3nt: TGTGCCAGCAGTTACCGCGCGGGGAACGAGCAGTACTTC; CDR3aa: CASSYRAGNEQYF
v_gene: TRBV19; abundance: .; j_gene: TRBJ1-6; d_gene: TRBD1; CDR3nt: TGTGCCAAAACCCCGGGACAGGGTGCTTATTTGTCCTATAATTCACCCCTCCACTTT; CDR3aa: CAKTPGQGAYLSYNSPLHF
v_gene: TRBV7-8; abundance: .; j_gene: TRBJ2-1; d_gene: .; CDR3nt: TGTGCCAGCAGGGCTAGGGACGGGAATGAGCAGTTCTTC; CDR3aa: CASRARDGNEQFF
v_gene: TRBV2; abundance: .; j_gene: TRBJ2-2; d_gene: .; CDR3nt: TGTGCCAGCAGAGTGGAGCACACCGGGGAGCTGTTTTTT; CDR3aa: CASRVEHTGELFF
v_gene: TRBV7-2; abundance: .; j_gene: TRBJ1-2; d_gene: .; CDR3nt: TGTGCCAGCAGCTTAGAAGCGGGGGATTATGGCTACACCTTC; CDR3aa: CASSLEAGDYGYTF
v_gene: TRBV6-5; abundance: once; j_gene: TRBJ2-1; d_gene: .; CDR3nt: TGTGCCAGCAGTTATTCCGGGGACAATGAGCAGTTCTTC; CDR3aa: CASSYSGDNEQFF
v_gene: TRBV11-2; abundance: once; j_gene: TRBJ1-5; d_gene: .; CDR3nt: TGTGCCAGCAGCTTAGTCCAGGGAGGTCAGCCCCAGCATTTT; CDR3aa: CASSLVQGGQPQHF
v_gene: TRBV14; abundance: few; j_gene: TRBJ2-2; d_gene: .; CDR3nt: TGTGCCAGCAGCCCAAACTGGGGGACCGGGGAGCTGTTTTTT; CDR3aa: CASSPNWGTGELFF
v_gene: TRBV18; abundance: .; j_gene: TRBJ2-6; d_gene: TRBD1; CDR3nt: TGTGCCAGCTCACCGGCGGGACAGGGAAACTCTGGGGCCAACGTCCTGACTTTC; CDR3aa: CASSPAGQGNSGANVLTF
v_gene: TRBV19; abundance: once; j_gene: TRBJ2-5; d_gene: TRBD2; CDR3nt: TGTGCCAGTAGTATGCGGGGGAGGAACCAAGAGACCCAGTACTTC; CDR3aa: CASSMRGRNQETQYF
v_gene: TRBV11-3; abundance: .; j_gene: TRBJ2-3; d_gene: TRBD2; CDR3nt: TGTGCCAGCAAACGAGGGAGCGGGGCAGATACGCAGTATTTT; CDR3aa: CASKRGSGADTQYF
v_gene: TRBV4-2; abundance: .; j_gene: TRBJ1-2; d_gene: .; CDR3nt: TGTGCCAGCAGCCAAGTGGGGGAGGGGGACTCAAGGGGGGACTATGGCTACACCTTC; CDR3aa: CASSQVGEGDSRGDYGYTF
v_gene: TRBV5-1; abundance: .; j_gene: TRBJ2-7; d_gene: TRBD2; CDR3nt: TGCGCCAGCAGCTTGGTACTAGCGGAAACCTACGAGCAGTACTTC; CDR3aa: CASSLVLAETYEQYF
v_gene: TRBV7-9; abundance: .; j_gene: TRBJ2-3; d_gene: .; CDR3nt: TGTGCCAGCAGCTTATTTATTGGGGAGGGGGCAGATACGCAGTATTTT; CDR3aa: CASSLFIGEGADTQYF
v_gene: TRBV18; abundance: .; j_gene: TRBJ2-7; d_gene: TRBD1; CDR3nt: TGTGCCAGCTCACTCGGACAGGGGTCGGGCGAGCAGTACTTC; CDR3aa: CASSLGQGSGEQYF
v_gene: TRBV5-1; abundance: .; j_gene: TRBJ1-2; d_gene: TRBD1; CDR3nt: TGCGCCAGCAGCTTGGAGGGGGCCGACTATGGCTACACCTTC; CDR3aa: CASSLEGADYGYTF
v_gene: TRBV2; abundance: .; j_gene: TRBJ2-7; d_gene: .; CDR3nt: TGTGCCAGCAGTGACGAGGGGAGCGAGCAGTACTTC; CDR3aa: CASSDEGSEQYF
v_gene: TRBV5-6; abundance: .; j_gene: TRBJ2-5; d_gene: .; CDR3nt: TGTGCCAGCAGCCGATACCTGACGGGACCTGGAGAGGAGACCCAGTACTTC; CDR3aa: CASSRYLTGPGEETQYF
v_gene: TRBV9; abundance: .; j_gene: TRBJ1-5; d_gene: .; CDR3nt: TGTGCCAGCAACGAGGGGGAGAAATTTCAGCCCCAGCATTTT; CDR3aa: CASNEGEKFQPQHF